This TCR beta chain was identified in a study of T cell responses to AZD1222 COVID-19 vaccine. V lost 6 bases and J 2 bases, leaving 9 bases between the germline ends. Germline-derived CDR1 and CDR2 are LGHDT and YNNKEL (reference sequence). CDR3 length: 13 amino acids. Data came from immunoSEQ multiplex PCR; TCRdb stores just in-frame clones and leaves some out. In the table there are 100,000 or so clones, nearly 90% of which are singletons. This chain connects TRBV3-1 (or the pseudogene TRBV3-2) to TRBJ2-3; D perhaps matches TRBD1 (5 bases). Material: peripheral blood, obtained on day 0 of AZD1222 vaccination. The clonotype was recovered from an adult in good health. As DNA, the CDR3 is TGTGCCAGCAGGGACACTTACACAGATACGCAGTATTTT. Amino acids: CASRDTYTDTQYF.